These 28 T cell receptor beta chains originate from one sample sequenced in a study of tumor-infiltrating lymphocytes in primary liver carcinoma. Reverse transcription of roughly 480 ng total RNA with a constant-region primer produced TCR beta cDNA. Slightly modified ARM-PCR with three nested multiplex PCR rounds yielded TCR beta libraries. Each of the first two PCR rounds ran about 9 cycles with TRBV1-TRBV30 forward and C-beta reverse primers. TCRdb re-derived calls from the multiplex PCR reads in MiXCR, one entry per CDR3 protein. The sample has 310,000 or so distinct CDR3 sequences, 65% seen once. The blood RNA (from unsorted whole blood) was obtained, and germline DNA was also extracted. Material for sequencing was peripheral blood. These receptors were obtained from a man aged 35 to 55 with primary liver carcinoma and hepatitis B virus infection.

This sequence joins TRBV30 and TRBJ2-7; the D gene is possibly TRBD2 (6 bases). V was cut by 4 bases and J by 2 bases, with 9 bases left in between. Germline CDR1 is GTSNPN and CDR2 is SVGIG (reference sequence). The CDR3 sequence is 12 residues long. The CDR3 DNA follows: TGTGCCTGGACCGCGGGGCCCTACGAGCAGTACTTC. Protein: CAWTAGPYEQYF.

The sample holds many counts of this clonotype. CDR3 DNA: TGTGCCAGCGACAGGGGGCAGACCTACGAGCAGTACTTC. Translating it yields CASDRGQTYEQYF. The chain uses TRBV6-1 and TRBJ2-7, with TRBD1 matching over 10 bases. The germline gives CDR1 MNHNS, CDR2 SASEGT. The length of the CDR3 is 13 residues. The trim removed 8 bases at V and 2 bases at J, leaving 3 bases unmatched.

V gene TRBV30 combines with J gene TRBJ2-3, with a possible D match to TRBD2 (5 bases). The CDR3 sequence is 14 residues long. Germline V gene data show CDR1 as GTSNPN and CDR2 as SVGIG (reference sequence). V lost 5 bases, J lost 0 bases, and 12 bases lay in between. Here the CDR3 DNA reads TGTGCCTGGGCGGTGGGCGGGAGCACAGATACGCAGTATTTT. Translated: CAWAVGGSTDTQYF. The variable domain in full, completed from reference TRBV30 and TRBJ2-3, reads SQTIHQWPATLVQPVGSPLSLECTVEGTSNPNLYWYRQAAGRGLQLLFYSVGIGQISSEVPQNLSASRPQDRQFILSSKKLLLSDSGFYLCAWAVGGSTDTQYFGPGTRLTVL.

Of note for this clonotype: Since a much larger clone is just one base distant, this may be a read error. This chain uses TRBV12-3 or TRBV12-4 with TRBJ2-1, with a weak D call TRBD2 (5 bases). CDR3 length: 15 amino acids. CDR3 amino acids: CASRKTGLENNEQLF. In nucleotides, the CDR3 is TGTGCCAGCAGGAAGACGGGGTTAGAAAACAATGAGCAGTTGTTC.

The table lists this clonotype with a count of one. The germline gene is not matched at one end of the junction; a read error may be the cause. The CDR3 bases are TGCGCCAGCAACCAAGATGAGGCGAGCAGAGGGTACAATGAGCAGTTCTTC. It translates to CASNQDEASRGYNEQFF. The chain joins TRBV4-1 to TRBJ2-1; D possibly corresponds to TRBD2 (5 bases). This CDR3 region has 17 residues. Germline V gene lookup returns CDR1 MGHRA and CDR2 YSYEKL.

V and J are TRBV11-3 and TRBJ2-3; D may be TRBD2 (6 bases). Germline lookup yields CDR1 SGHNT and CDR2 YENEEA. The CDR3 length is 16 residues. Trimming pared 1 base from V and 6 bases from J, leaving 17 bases between. CDR3 DNA: TGTGCCAGCAGCTTAGGTGGTTGGGGACTTAATGATACGCAGTATTTT. Translated: CASSLGGWGLNDTQYF.

This rearrangement joins TRBV6-4 to TRBJ1-2, with 9 bases matching TRBD1. CDR3 length: 14 amino acids. Germline values: CDR1 MRHNA, CDR2 SNTAGT. V trimming: 5 bases; J trimming: 6 bases; junction bases outside the gene matches: 7. The CDR3 DNA is TGTGCCAGCAGTACTGGACAGGGGAAGAATGGCTACACCTTC. This sequence encodes CASSTGQGKNGYTF.

The rearrangement links TRBV4-2 to TRBJ2-7, with D perhaps TRBD1 (6 bases). The V gene lost 1 base and the J gene lost 4 bases, with 29 bases spanning the gap. CDR1 is LGHNA, CDR2 YNFKEQ, per germline. CDR3 length: 20 residues. CDR3 loop: CASSQGLGTSKSLGCYEQYF. Here the CDR3 DNA reads TGTGCCAGCAGCCAAGGGCTAGGGACATCGAAAAGCTTGGGTTGTTACGAGCAGTACTTC.

The chain links TRBV11-2 to TRBJ2-7; possible D gene TRBD1, 5 bases. The J call may be incorrect, as the DNA end agrees better with TRBJ2-5. This CDR3 comprises 14 residues. Germline V gene lookup returns CDR1 SGHAT and CDR2 FQNNGV. As DNA, the CDR3 is TGTGCCAGCAGCCTCCGGGCAGGGCAAGAGACCCAGTACTTC. Protein: CASSLRAGQETQYF.

Of note for this clonotype: At one end the junction does not follow the germline gene, possibly because of a read error. DNA for the CDR3: TGTGCCAGCAGCTCGAATCTTAAAACGCCCTACGAGCAATACTTC. Its translation: CASSSNLKTPYEQYF. The rearrangement uses TRBV11-2 and TRBJ2-7; D remains ambiguous. The CDR3 runs 15 residues. Germline V gives CDR1 SGHAT, CDR2 FQNNGV.

In regard to this clonotype: A read error may be the cause here, since a much bigger clone is one base away. This chain uses TRBV10-3 with TRBJ2-7, with unresolved D. V was clipped by 11 bases and J by 3 bases, with 17 bases between them. Per the germline V gene, CDR1 is ENHRY and CDR2 is SYGVKD. This CDR3 is built from 13 residues. The CDR3, as DNA: TGTGCCGTCAAGGCCGCTTGGGGCTACGAGCAGTACTTC. Protein: CAVKAAWGYEQYF.

As regards this clonotype: The junction and the germline gene differ at one end; a read error may be behind it. The V and J genes are TRBV11-2 and TRBJ2-1, with D possibly called TRBD1 or TRBD2 (5 bases each). The germline V gene encodes CDR1 SGHAT and CDR2 FQNNGV. The CDR3 loop spans 16 amino acids. The CDR3 loop reads CASSLGIIGTGNEHFF. The CDR3 DNA is TGTGCCAGCAGCTTAGGTATCATTGGGACCGGGAATGAGCACTTCTTC.

This chain joins TRBV11-2 and TRBJ2-1, with unresolved D. V dropped 4 bases and J dropped 8 bases, with 15 bases sitting between them. This CDR3 contains 14 residues. Germline V gene sequence: CDR1 SGHAT, CDR2 FQNNGV. The CDR3 DNA is TGTGCCAGCAGCTACGCCGGTGGCCCCCATGAGCAGTTCTTC. Its translation is CASSYAGGPHEQFF.

This rearrangement joins TRBV24-1 to TRBJ2-6, with D perhaps TRBD2 (6 bases). V lost 4 bases, J lost 0 bases, and 12 bases lay in between. The length of the CDR3 is 17 residues. In germline, CDR1 is KGHDR, CDR2 SFDVKD. The CDR3 region has the DNA TGTGCCACCAGTGAGATGGGGGGTGACTCTGGGGCCAACGTCCTGACTTTC. Encoded protein: CATSEMGGDSGANVLTF.

This chain links TRBV6-5 with TRBJ2-3; no clear D gene. This CDR3 spans 16 amino acids. Germline V gene sequence: CDR1 MNHEY, CDR2 SVGAGI. The V end was cut by 0 bases, the J end by 5 bases, with 15 bases between. This CDR3 is CASSYSWASGIDTQYF. The DNA of the CDR3 is TGTGCCAGCAGTTACTCTTGGGCTTCGGGCATAGATACGCAGTATTTT.

This clonotype was seen repeatedly, ten times or more. The chain couples TRBV6-5 to TRBJ2-2; D perhaps matches TRBD1 (6 bases). Trimming removed 6 bases at V and 3 bases at J, with 20 bases between. CDR3 length: 17 residues. Germline loops: CDR1 MNHEY, CDR2 SVGAGI. This chain's CDR3 is CASRPTYRVEDTGELFF. The CDR3 DNA reads TGTGCCAGCAGACCTACATACAGGGTAGAGGACACCGGGGAGCTGTTTTTT.

This clonotype was seen only once. One end of the junction varies from germline; a read error may be responsible. This chain links TRBV6-5 with TRBJ2-6, with no clear D. This CDR3 region has 18 residues. Looked up from germline, CDR1 is MNHEY and CDR2 is SVGAGI. CDR3 in DNA: TGTGGCAGCACCCTAAAAGGCACAGCCTACTCTGGGGCCAACGTCCTGACTTTC. Translating gives CGSTLKGTAYSGANVLTF.

In regard to this clonotype: Germline and junction disagree at one end, which may indicate a read error. This chain joins TRBV6-2 or TRBV6-3 and TRBJ2-1, with 8 positions matching TRBD1. The CDR3 runs 15 residues. The germline gives CDR1 MNHEY, CDR2 SVGEGT. The CDR3: CASSYVQGVDDEQFF. The CDR3 nucleotides read TGTGCAAGCAGTTACGTACAGGGGGTGGACGATGAGCAGTTCTTC.

Regarding this clonotype: Compared with germline, one end of the junction differs, possibly owing to a read error. This rearrangement joins TRBV11-2 to TRBJ2-2; D is perhaps TRBD2 (5 bases). Germline CDR1 SGHAT, CDR2 FQNNGV. This CDR3 has 11 amino acids. The CDR3 sequence: CASSYSGKLFF. The CDR3 DNA reads as TGTGCCAGCAGCTACTCCGGGAAGCTGTTTTTT.

This clonotype came up once. One junction end disagrees with the germline gene, perhaps due to a read error. V and J are TRBV11-2 and TRBJ2-5, with a possible D match to TRBD1 (5 bases). CDR3 length: 16 amino acids. From germline, CDR1 is SGHAT and CDR2 FQNNGV. CDR3 amino acids: CVSSLGSTVEWETQYF. For the CDR3, the DNA is TGTGTCAGCAGCTTAGGGTCGACAGTGGAATGGGAGACCCAGTACTTC.

Note on this clonotype: A much larger clone sits a single nucleotide away, making a read error possible. V is TRBV5-1 and J is TRBJ2-3; 8 bases line up with TRBD2. With 6 bases clipped from V and 7 bases from J, the junction kept 16 bases outside the gene matches. Germline V gene lookup returns CDR1 SGHRS and CDR2 YFSETQ. This CDR3 region has 16 residues. CDR3 DNA sequence: TGCGCCAGCAAACGGCCCGACGGGAGGGGCATGAATACGCAGTATTTT. This codes for CASKRPDGRGMNTQYF.

This clonotype has a count of ten or more. Sequence at one end of the junction differs from germline and may be a read error. V and J are TRBV11-2 and TRBJ2-7; D is perhaps TRBD1 (6 bases). Germline V gene data show CDR1 as SGHAT and CDR2 as FQNNGV. This CDR3 has 14 amino acids. The CDR3 sequence is CASSRTDGHYERYF. The CDR3 bases are TGTGCCAGCAGCCGGACAGACGGCCACTACGAGCGGTACTTC.

Concerning this clonotype itself: The junction shows a germline mismatch at one end, possibly a read error. The chain is built from TRBV11-2 and TRBJ2-4; D gene ambiguous. CDR3 length equals 14 residues. Germline V gene sequence: CDR1 SGHAT, CDR2 FQNNGV. The chain's CDR3 is CASSSILPKNIHYF. The CDR3 nucleotides read TGTGCCAGCAGCTCCATACTACCCAAAAACATTCATTACTTC.

Concerning this clonotype itself: A much larger clone sits a single nucleotide away, making a read error possible. The gene calls are TRBV4-1 and TRBJ2-2; 8 nucleotides agree with TRBD1. Germline lookup yields CDR1 MGHRA and CDR2 YSYEKL. Trimming removed 0 bases from V and 6 bases from J; junction bases left unmatched: 6. This CDR3 spans 16 amino acids. CDR3 loop: CASSQETGVGAGELFF. CDR3 nucleotide sequence: TGCGCCAGCAGCCAAGAGACAGGGGTGGGCGCCGGGGAGCTGTTTTTT.

This clonotype was picked up one time. An end of the junction does not agree with germline; a read error may underlie this. The V gene is TRBV11-2, the J gene TRBJ2-2, with D maybe TRBD1 (6 bases). Germline V CDR1 and CDR2: SGHAT, FQNNGV. The CDR3 length is 14 residues. The CDR3: CASGRLGAAGKLFF. CDR3 sequence (DNA): TGTGCCAGCGGAAGACTGGGGGCCGCCGGGAAGCTGTTTTTT.

For this clonotype: A read error may produce the germline difference seen at one junction end. J is TRBJ2-7 and V is TRBV4-3; TRBD1 matches 9 bases. This CDR3 region has 15 residues. CDR1 and CDR2 (germline): LGHNA, YSLEER. The CDR3 loop is CASSQFPGQGYDQYF. CDR3 nucleotides: TGCGCCAGCAGCCAATTTCCGGGACAGGGATACGACCAGTACTTC.

Concerning this clonotype: This may come from a read error, since a much larger clone is one base off. This rearrangement joins TRBV12-3 or TRBV12-4 to TRBJ2-3; a weak D match, TRBD1 (6 bases). Trimming pared 2 bases from V and 0 bases from J, leaving 12 bases between. This CDR3 is built from 16 residues. The DNA of the CDR3 is TGTGCCAGCAGTTTACACTGGGGGCAAAGCACAGATACGCAGTATTTT. It encodes CASSLHWGQSTDTQYF.

The CDR3 bases are TGTGCCAGCCAGGCCCGGACCCCTGAGACTGAAGCTTTCTTT. Translating it yields CASQARTPETEAFF. This chain joins TRBV2 and TRBJ1-1; D is ambiguous. Germline assignment: CDR1 SNHLY and CDR2 FYNNEI. V was pared by 8 bases and J by 5 bases, with 18 bases between. The CDR3 spans 14 residues.